This T cell receptor (beta chain) was observed in a study of prognosis after radiotherapy for stage I lung cancer. At the level of the study: Radiotherapy: SBRT, 3 to 5 fractions, biologically effective dose at least 100 Gy.

Starting from genomic DNA, TCR beta CDR3 was amplified through two-round multiplex PCR. Initially, in first-round PCR, primers specific to each TRBV and TRBJ gene were used. TCRdb fed the multiplex PCR reads into MiXCR, producing one record per CDR3 protein. The table lists about 22,000 distinct CDR3 sequences, about 40% of them singletons, with around a fifth in the top ten. This clonotype was observed once. This CDR3 is 14 amino acids long. Germline CDR1 and CDR2: SNHLY and FYNNEI. Trimming stripped 6 bases from V and 3 bases from J, with 15 bases between. J is TRBJ2-7 and V is TRBV2; D perhaps matches TRBD1 (6 bases). Sequenced material: PBMCs, taken before or after stereotactic body radiation therapy (not recorded which). This TCR derives from a donor over 45 with non-small cell lung cancer. Written as DNA, the CDR3 is TGTGCCAGCAGAGACGGCACAGGGTTCTACGAGCAGTACTTC. Protein: CASRDGTGFYEQYF.